Sequencing of this T cell receptor beta chain was carried out in a study of beta chain features in type 1 diabetes. Study-wide findings and caveats: TCRB CDR3s from Type 1 diabetes patients were moderately but significantly shorter in all four CD4+ subsets. The study left unresolved whether HLA type influences TCRB rearrangement.

Via CD45RO/CCR7/CD25/CD127/CD95/CD27, cells of the CD4+ naive, central memory, regulatory and stem cell-like memory subsets were sorted. The germline gives CDR1 SEHNR, CDR2 FQNEAQ (reference sequence). CDR3 length: 14 residues. V lost 1 base to trimming and J lost 4 bases, with 10 bases between them. In its sample, this clone was seen a few times. Its target is not known. Expressed TCRB transcripts were sequenced because the isolated RNA had all been reverse transcribed beforehand. Using immunoSEQ multiplex PCR, the repertoire was profiled, and TCRdb retains in-frame clones only, with some absent. Of around 280,000 clones detected, 15% appear once; the ten largest clones hold approximately 0.015%.

The sample taken for sequencing was naive CD4+ T cells from blood. The TCR originated in a man aged 18-30 years with type 1 diabetes. This sequence joins TRBV7-9 and TRBJ1-1, with D possibly being TRBD1 (5 bases). The CDR3 DNA is TGTGCCAGCAGCTTAGTTCAGGGAAGCACTGAAGCTTTCTTT. Protein sequence: CASSLVQGSTEAFF.